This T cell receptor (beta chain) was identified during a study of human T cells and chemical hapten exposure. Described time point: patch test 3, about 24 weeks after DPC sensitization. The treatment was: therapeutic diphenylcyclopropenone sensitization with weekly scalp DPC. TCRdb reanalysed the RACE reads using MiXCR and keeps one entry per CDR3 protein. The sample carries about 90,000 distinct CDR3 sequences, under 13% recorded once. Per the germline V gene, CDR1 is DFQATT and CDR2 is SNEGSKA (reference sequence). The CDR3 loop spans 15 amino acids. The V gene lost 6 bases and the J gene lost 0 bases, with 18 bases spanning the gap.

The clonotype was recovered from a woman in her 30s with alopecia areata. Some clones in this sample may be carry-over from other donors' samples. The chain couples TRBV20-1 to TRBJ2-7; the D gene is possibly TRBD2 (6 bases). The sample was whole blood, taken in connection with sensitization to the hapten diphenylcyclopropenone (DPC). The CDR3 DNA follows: TGCAGTGCCGCCGAACCGGGACTTAACTCCTACGAGCAGTACTTC. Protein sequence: CSAAEPGLNSYEQYF.